These 27 T cell receptor beta chains share one sample of origin, sequenced in a study of cytomegalovirus exposure and HLA in healthy donors. With 60 Vbeta and 13 Jbeta primers, the PCR was carried out. Assay: immunoSEQ multiplex PCR; the TCRdb copy retains only in-frame clones and omits some. The sample holds 85,000 to 100,000 clones, around 82% seen once. The sequencing input was PBMCs. These receptors were obtained from a woman aged 55-70 years in good health and CMV-seronegative.

This clone showed up just once. The chain has TRBV4-3 and TRBJ2-3; perhaps TRBD1 as D (5 bases). CDR1 is LGHNA, CDR2 YSLEER, per germline. Trimming took 2 bases from V and 4 from J, leaving 13 bases between them. This CDR3 comprises 15 residues. In DNA, the CDR3 is TGCGCCAGCAGCCAACTGGCAGGGTCAGCAGATACGCAGTATTTT. Translating gives CASSQLAGSADTQYF.

This sequence joins TRBV5-1 and TRBJ2-7; TRBD1 agrees at 7 bases. The trim removed 4 bases at V and 0 bases at J, leaving 4 bases unmatched. There are 14 residues in the CDR3. Germline CDR1 reads SGHRS; CDR2 reads YFSETQ. The CDR3 nucleotides are TGCGCCAGCAGCCACAGGGACAGCTCCTACGAGCAGTACTTC. Translation gives CASSHRDSSYEQYF. The full variable domain, with the rest looked up from reference TRBV5-1 and TRBJ2-7, is KAGVTQTPRYLIKTRGQQVTLSCSPISGHRSVSWYQQTPGQGLQFLFEYFSETQRNKGNFPGRFSGRQFSNSRSEMNVSTLELGDSALYLCASSHRDSSYEQYFGPGTRLTVT.

The chain recombines TRBV28 with TRBJ2-6; the D is unclear. Germline V lookup: CDR1 MDHEN, CDR2 SYDVKM. The CDR3 is 17 amino acids. Trimming left V 7 bases short and J 0 bases short, with 16 bases between. Here the CDR3 DNA reads TGTGCCAGCACCGATAGGCAGGAAGCCTCTGGGGCCAACGTCCTGACTTTC. Its protein is CASTDRQEASGANVLTF. The full variable domain, with the rest looked up from reference TRBV28 and TRBJ2-6, is DVKVTQSSRYLVKRTGEKVFLECVQDMDHENMFWYRQDPGLGLRLIYFSYDVKMKEKGDIPEGYSVSREKKERFSLILESASTNQTSMYLCASTDRQEASGANVLTFGAGSRLTVL.

The V gene is TRBV28, the J gene TRBJ2-2, with D maybe TRBD2 (6 bases). V was pared by 3 bases and J by 9 bases, with 8 bases between. Germline assignment: CDR1 MDHEN and CDR2 SYDVKM. The CDR3 spans 12 residues. CDR3 in amino acids: CASSFGSWELFF. The CDR3 DNA sequence: TGTGCCAGCAGTTTCGGGAGTTGGGAGCTGTTTTTT.

The genes are TRBV6-5 and TRBJ2-7; 8 positions agree with TRBD1. The CDR3 extends over 14 amino acids. Germline V lookup: CDR1 MNHEY, CDR2 SVGAGI. The J segment lost 4 bases and the V segment lost 6 bases, leaving 8 bases of the junction unmatched. In DNA form, the CDR3 reads TGTGCCAGCAGAGTGACAGGGGTTGCTTACGAGCAGTACTTC. Protein product: CASRVTGVAYEQYF.

V and J are TRBV5-1 and TRBJ1-2, with TRBD1 identical over 7 bases. This CDR3 has 14 residues. The J segment lost 2 bases and the V segment lost 0 bases, leaving 1 base of the junction unmatched. The germline gives CDR1 SGHRS, CDR2 YFSETQ. The CDR3 loop is CASSLEGQNYGYTF. The CDR3, as DNA: TGCGCCAGCAGCTTGGAGGGACAGAACTATGGCTACACCTTC.

The V and J genes are TRBV5-6 and TRBJ2-5; perhaps TRBD2 as D (5 bases). Trimming stripped 0 bases from V and 4 bases from J, with 16 bases between. Germline assignment: CDR1 SGHDT and CDR2 YYEEEE. The CDR3 spans 16 residues. The CDR3 region is CASSLVSSSPRETQYF. The CDR3 DNA reads TGTGCCAGCAGCTTGGTTTCTAGCTCCCCGCGAGAGACCCAGTACTTC.

V and J are TRBV10-3 and TRBJ1-2; D is unresolved. Germline V gene sequence: CDR1 ENHRY, CDR2 SYGVKD. This CDR3 spans 15 amino acids. The ends were cut back, 7 bases at V and 7 bases at J, with 22 bases in the middle. The CDR3 DNA reads TGTGCCATCAAGGAGGTAACAGAGGTCCGGGCTGGCTACACCTTC. It yields the protein CAIKEVTEVRAGYTF.

In DNA, the CDR3 is TGTGCCATCAGTGAGTCCGGGAGGAGCACTGAAGCTTTCTTT. Protein: CAISESGRSTEAFF. V gene TRBV10-3 combines with J gene TRBJ1-1; D is unresolved. With 0 bases removed from V and 4 bases from J, the gap between germline ends came to 9 bases. The CDR3 has 14 amino acids. CDR1 and CDR2 (germline): ENHRY, SYGVKD.

The chain combines TRBV25-1 with TRBJ2-1, with 8 bases aligning to TRBD1. The V segment lost 2 bases and the J segment 6 bases; nucleotides outside the gene matches: 3. The CDR3 loop spans 14 amino acids. The germline CDR1 and CDR2 sequences are MGHDK and SYGVNS. DNA for the CDR3: TGTGCCAGCAGTGAAGCAGGGGGCCGCAATGAGCAGTTCTTC. Protein: CASSEAGGRNEQFF.

The V call is TRBV7-9, the J call TRBJ1-6; D is unresolved. CDR1 is SEHNR, CDR2 FQNEAQ, per germline (reference sequence). V was cut by 2 bases and J by 9 bases, with 8 bases left in between. CDR3 length: 13 residues. As DNA, the CDR3 is TGTGCCAGCAGCTTACCGGGTCTTTCACCCCTCCACTTT. It yields the protein CASSLPGLSPLHF.

V usage is TRBV18 and J usage is TRBJ1-2; no firm D call. V dropped 3 bases and J dropped 0 bases, with 14 bases sitting between them. Germline CDR1 KGHSH, CDR2 LQKENI. The CDR3 loop spans 16 amino acids. CDR3 region: CASSPRVGLTNYGYTF. CDR3 DNA sequence: TGTGCCAGCTCACCGAGGGTGGGCTTAACTAACTATGGCTACACCTTC.

The chain joins TRBV7-9 to TRBJ2-2; TRBD2 aligns across 7 bases. V dropped 5 bases and J dropped 4; count of bases not matched to a gene: 7. Germline loops: CDR1 SEHNR, CDR2 FQNEAQ (reference sequence). The CDR3 sequence is 15 residues long. The CDR3 sequence: CASSQRDLFTGELFF. The CDR3 coding sequence is TGTGCCAGCAGCCAGCGGGACTTATTCACCGGGGAGCTGTTTTTT.

The DNA for the CDR3 is TGTGCCACCGGGACAGACCTGAACACTGAAGCTTTCTTT. It is translated as CATGTDLNTEAFF. The V gene is TRBV19, the J gene TRBJ1-1; 7 bases match TRBD1. Germline CDR1 reads LNHDA; CDR2 reads SQIVND (reference sequence). CDR3 length equals 13 residues. V was pared by 10 bases and J by 0 bases, with 5 bases of the junction left unmatched.

This sequence joins TRBV25-1 and TRBJ2-1; D gene ambiguous. The V gene lost 8 bases and the J gene lost 0 bases, with 8 bases spanning the gap. The germline V gene has CDR1 MGHDK and CDR2 SYGVNS. The CDR3 is made up of 13 amino acids. The CDR3 nucleotides are TGTGCCAGCGGCGGTAGCTCCTACAATGAGCAGTTCTTC. As protein: CASGGSSYNEQFF. The full variable domain, with the rest looked up from reference TRBV25-1 and TRBJ2-1, is EADIYQTPRYLVIGTGKKITLECSQTMGHDKMYWYQQDPGMELHLIHYSYGVNSTEKGDLSSESTVSRIRTEHFPLTLESARPSHTSQYLCASGGSSYNEQFFGPGTRLTVL.

This clone was picked up a small number of times. This chain connects TRBV6-5 to TRBJ1-6; 8 bases fit TRBD1. V was pared by 5 bases and J by 6 bases, with 3 bases of the junction left unmatched. This CDR3 has 14 residues. The germline V gene encodes CDR1 MNHEY and CDR2 SVGAGI. The CDR3 coding sequence is TGTGCCAGCAGTACGACAGGGGCTAATTCACCCCTCCACTTT. Amino acid sequence: CASSTTGANSPLHF.

The chain employs TRBV11-2 and TRBJ2-1, with D maybe TRBD2 (5 bases). The CDR3 loop spans 12 amino acids. Trimming took 2 bases from V and 15 from J, leaving 14 bases between them. Germline V gene sequence: CDR1 SGHAT, CDR2 FQNNGV. CDR3 in amino acids: CASSLRMRTLFF. CDR3 coding DNA: TGTGCCAGCAGCTTAAGAATGCGGACTTTGTTCTTC.

This clone came up a few times. J is TRBJ2-7 and V is TRBV5-1; D is possibly TRBD1 (5 bases). The CDR3 is 15 amino acids. Germline V CDR1 and CDR2: SGHRS, YFSETQ. The V gene lost 2 bases and the J gene lost 6 bases, with 18 bases spanning the gap. CDR3 DNA: TGCGCCAGCAGCTTAATGGGGCAGGGCCATGGCGAGCAGTACTTC. Translated, it gives CASSLMGQGHGEQYF. The full variable domain, completed using reference TRBV5-1 and TRBJ2-7, is KAGVTQTPRYLIKTRGQQVTLSCSPISGHRSVSWYQQTPGQGLQFLFEYFSETQRNKGNFPGRFSGRQFSNSRSEMNVSTLELGDSALYLCASSLMGQGHGEQYFGPGTRLTVT.

This chain uses TRBV5-6 with TRBJ2-7; D is undetermined. CDR3 size: 12 residues. With 1 base removed from V and 2 bases from J, the gap between germline ends came to 4 bases. Germline CDR1 SGHDT, CDR2 YYEEEE. The CDR3 reads CASSLYAYEQYF. The DNA for the CDR3 is TGTGCCAGCAGCTTGTATGCCTACGAGCAGTACTTC.

The chain combines TRBV10-1 with TRBJ2-7, with 8 bases matching TRBD2. Trimming at V came to 9 bases and at J to 6 bases, leaving 13 bases not matched to a gene. CDR1 and CDR2 (germline): WNHNN, SYGVQD (reference sequence). The CDR3 is made up of 14 amino acids. The CDR3 sequence: CARPIPGLVTEQYF. As DNA, the CDR3 is TGCGCCAGACCTATCCCGGGACTAGTGACCGAGCAGTACTTC.

This sequence joins TRBV7-2 and TRBJ1-2; TRBD1 might be the D (6 bases). V dropped 3 bases and J dropped 3 bases, with 14 bases sitting between them. Germline V gene data show CDR1 as SGHTA and CDR2 as FQGNSA. The CDR3 is 15 residues long. CDR3 region: CASSFLEGTYYGYTF. The CDR3 nucleotides are TGTGCCAGCAGCTTCCTCGAGGGGACATACTATGGCTACACCTTC.

The chain uses TRBV29-1 and TRBJ1-4; weak D call: TRBD1 (6 bases). Between the trimmed V and J ends, which lost 7 bases and 5 bases, there was a span of 17 bases. CDR3 size: 14 residues. Germline V CDR1 and CDR2: SQVTM, ANQGSEA. The CDR3 sequence: CSGYSTGSNEKLFF. CDR3 nucleotides: TGCAGCGGGTATTCGACAGGCTCCAATGAAAAACTGTTTTTT.

This chain links TRBV5-1 with TRBJ2-1; D is possibly TRBD2 (5 bases). Deletions cut 1 base from V and 0 bases from J, with 8 bases between. The CDR3 loop spans 15 amino acids. Germline V CDR1 and CDR2: SGHRS, YFSETQ. The CDR3 DNA reads as TGCGCCAGCAGCTTGACGGGGAGCTCCTACAATGAGCAGTTCTTC. Its translation is CASSLTGSSYNEQFF.

The gene calls are TRBV7-2 and TRBJ2-7; D perhaps matches TRBD2 (6 bases). V was trimmed by 5 bases and J by 2 bases, leaving 16 bases between them. CDR3 length: 15 residues. Germline V gene lookup returns CDR1 SGHTA and CDR2 FQGNSA. The CDR3 DNA reads as TGTGCCAGCAGCCCAGGAGGGGCTCAACCCTACGAGCAGTACTTC. Translated, it gives CASSPGGAQPYEQYF.

This clone appeared a few times. The chain carries TRBV4-3 and TRBJ2-3; TRBD2 aligns across 12 bases. The germline V gene has CDR1 LGHNA and CDR2 YSLEER. The CDR3 length is 18 residues. Unmatched junction bases numbered 7, after V lost 0 bases and J lost 3 bases. The CDR3 sequence is CASSQDPWTSGVTDTQYF. The CDR3 DNA reads TGCGCCAGCAGCCAAGATCCCTGGACTAGCGGGGTGACAGATACGCAGTATTTT.

V usage is TRBV2 and J usage is TRBJ2-3, with 7 bases matching TRBD2. The CDR3 has 15 residues. Germline trimming cut 3 bases from V and 4 bases from J; bases unmatched to any gene: 7. Germline assignment: CDR1 SNHLY and CDR2 FYNNEI. CDR3 region: CASSEAGRGADTQYF. In DNA form, the CDR3 reads TGTGCCAGCAGTGAGGCAGGGAGGGGTGCAGATACGCAGTATTTT.

The J gene is TRBJ2-1, the V gene TRBV2; tentative D call: TRBD2 (6 bases). The V end was cut by 6 bases, the J end by 6 bases, with 21 bases between. CDR3 length: 16 residues. Germline CDR1 SNHLY, CDR2 FYNNEI. Here the CDR3 reads CASRGRGSHRANEQFF. In nucleotides, the CDR3 is TGTGCCAGCAGGGGGCGGGGCTCCCACCGGGCCAATGAGCAGTTCTTC.